This T cell receptor (beta chain) originates from a study of OX40 agonist ivuxolimab in advanced cancers. The overall study: Aged roughly 23 to 90 with a mean of approximately 57 years, they were about 80% male.

Patients were ruled out by autoimmune disease history or systemic immunosuppression. A remark on this clone: Its specificity is not known.

Study conclusions and caveats: At 0.1 to 3.0 mg/kg, CD4+ and CD8+ blood T cells expanded clonally by week 6. Antigen specificity remained undetermined for the expanded peripheral T cells.

The assay was immunoSEQ multiplex PCR, and TCRdb's table has in-frame clones only and misses some. The sample has under 80,000 clones, 88% seen once; the top ten hold about 4%. Germline values: CDR1 SGHVS, CDR2 FQNEAQ. This CDR3 is 15 amino acids long. The V and J ends lost 5 bases and 6 bases, in that order; junction bases with no gene match: 5. Sequencing used CD4+ or CD8+ T cells sorted from blood, obtained in a trial of the OX40 agonist ivuxolimab. This receptor was identified in an adult with an advanced solid tumor such as melanoma, head and neck, liver or kidney cancer. This chain uses TRBV7-8 with TRBJ1-5; the match to TRBD1 covers 12 bases. The chain's CDR3 is CASSSRDRGLQPQHF. The CDR3 DNA reads as TGTGCCAGCAGCAGCCGGGACAGGGGGCTTCAGCCCCAGCATTTT.